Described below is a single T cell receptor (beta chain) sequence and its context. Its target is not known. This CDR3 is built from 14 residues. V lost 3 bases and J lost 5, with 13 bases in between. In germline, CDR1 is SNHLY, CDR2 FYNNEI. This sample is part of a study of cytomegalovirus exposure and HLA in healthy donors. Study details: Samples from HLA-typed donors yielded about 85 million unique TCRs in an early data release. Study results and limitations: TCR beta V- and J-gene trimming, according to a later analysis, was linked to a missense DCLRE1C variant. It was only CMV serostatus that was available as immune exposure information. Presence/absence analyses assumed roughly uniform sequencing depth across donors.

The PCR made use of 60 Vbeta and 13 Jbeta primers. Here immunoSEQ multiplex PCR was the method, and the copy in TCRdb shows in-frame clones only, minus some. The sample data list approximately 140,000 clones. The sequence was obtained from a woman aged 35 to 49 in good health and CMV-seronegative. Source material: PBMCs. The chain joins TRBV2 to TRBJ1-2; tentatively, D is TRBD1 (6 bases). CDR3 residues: CASSDLAGEYGYTF. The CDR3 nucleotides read TGTGCCAGCAGTGATCTCGCAGGGGAGTATGGCTACACCTTC.